This entry lists 7 T cell receptor beta chains sequenced from one sample in a study of blood T cell repertoires in COVID-19. Data came from immunoSEQ multiplex PCR; TCRdb stores just in-frame clones and leaves some out. Among a few hundred thousand clones listed, around 84% were seen once. Sequenced: PBMCs or T cells enriched from blood (not recorded which). The receptors were sampled from a man aged 35 to 55 who had recovered from COVID-19.

This chain uses TRBV6-5 with TRBJ1-1; tentatively, D is TRBD1 (5 bases). In germline, CDR1 is MNHEY, CDR2 SVGAGI. The V gene lost 6 bases and the J gene lost 1 base, with 12 bases spanning the gap. The CDR3 totals 14 residues. CDR3 region: CASSPQGRNTEAFF. The DNA for the CDR3 is TGTGCCAGCAGCCCCCAGGGTAGGAACACTGAAGCTTTCTTT.

V is TRBV29-1 and J is TRBJ1-5; D possibly corresponds to TRBD1 (6 bases). Trimming took off 6 bases at V and 5 bases at J, with 14 bases between the two ends. The length of the CDR3 is 13 residues. Per the germline V gene, CDR1 is SQVTM and CDR2 is ANQGSEA. The CDR3 loop is CSVAYRDDQPQHF. In DNA form, the CDR3 reads TGCAGCGTGGCCTACAGGGACGATCAGCCCCAGCATTTT.

This clone was observed once. V is TRBV7-2 and J is TRBJ1-2, with D perhaps matching TRBD1 (6 bases). The germline V and J ends were trimmed by 1 base and 0 bases, with 6 bases remaining between them. This CDR3 spans 14 amino acids. CDR1 and CDR2 from the germline V gene are SGHTA and FQGNSA. In DNA form, the CDR3 reads TGTGCCAGCAGCTTAGGGACAGCTAACTATGGCTACACCTTC. Its translation is CASSLGTANYGYTF. The whole variable domain, remainder taken from reference TRBV7-2 and TRBJ1-2, is GAGVSQSPSNKVTEKGKDVELRCDPISGHTALYWYRQSLGQGLEFLIYFQGNSAPDKSGLPSDRFSAERTGGSVSTLTIQRTQQEDSAVYLCASSLGTANYGYTFGSGTRLTVV.

The rearrangement uses TRBV5-6 and TRBJ2-7; TRBD1 agrees at 11 bases. Trimming at V came to 4 bases and at J to 2 bases, leaving 2 bases not matched to a gene. Per the germline V gene, CDR1 is SGHDT and CDR2 is YYEEEE. The CDR3 spans 14 residues. CDR3 protein: CASSPGQGAYEQYF. DNA for the CDR3: TGTGCCAGCAGCCCGGGACAGGGGGCCTACGAGCAGTACTTC.

This clone has only a few counts. The gene calls are TRBV27 and TRBJ1-5; D uncertain. This CDR3 has 13 amino acids. Germline V gene lookup returns CDR1 MNHEY and CDR2 SMNVEV (reference sequence). The V end lost 4 bases, the J end lost 5 bases, and 9 bases lay between the germline ends. DNA for the CDR3: TGTGCCAGCAGTTCCCTCAGTTATCAGCCCCAGCATTTT. Protein product: CASSSLSYQPQHF.

The rearrangement joins TRBV9 to TRBJ1-1, with D perhaps TRBD1 (6 bases). The V end was cut by 3 bases, the J end by 4 bases, with 13 bases between. This CDR3 is 14 amino acids long. The V gene's germline CDR1 is SGDLS and CDR2 YYNGEE. CDR3 nucleotides: TGTGCCAGCAGCGCGCTGGACAGTTCCACTGAAGCTTTCTTT. Protein: CASSALDSSTEAFF.

The gene calls are TRBV25-1 and TRBJ2-2; TRBD1 aligns across 8 bases. The germline CDR1 and CDR2 sequences are MGHDK and SYGVNS. This CDR3 is built from 15 residues. The V segment lost 3 bases and the J segment 3 bases; nucleotides outside the gene matches: 3. The CDR3 reads CASSDRGRDTGELFF. The CDR3 DNA sequence: TGTGCCAGCAGTGACAGGGGGCGCGACACCGGGGAGCTGTTTTTT.